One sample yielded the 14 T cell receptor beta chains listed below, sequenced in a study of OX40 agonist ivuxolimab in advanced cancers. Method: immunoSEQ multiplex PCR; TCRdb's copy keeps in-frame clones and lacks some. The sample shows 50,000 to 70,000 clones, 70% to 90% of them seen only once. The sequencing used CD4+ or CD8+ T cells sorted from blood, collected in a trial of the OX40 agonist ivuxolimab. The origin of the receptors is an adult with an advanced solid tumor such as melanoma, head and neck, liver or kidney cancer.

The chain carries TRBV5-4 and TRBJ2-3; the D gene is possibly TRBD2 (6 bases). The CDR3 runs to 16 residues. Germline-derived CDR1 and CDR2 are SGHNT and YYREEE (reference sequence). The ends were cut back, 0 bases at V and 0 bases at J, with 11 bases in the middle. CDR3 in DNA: TGTGCCAGCAGCTTGGGAGGGCGGGACAGCACAGATACGCAGTATTTT. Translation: CASSLGGRDSTDTQYF.

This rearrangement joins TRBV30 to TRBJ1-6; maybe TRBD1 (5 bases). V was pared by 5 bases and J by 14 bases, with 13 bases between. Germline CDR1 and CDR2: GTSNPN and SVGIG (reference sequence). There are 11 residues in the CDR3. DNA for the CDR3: TGTGCCTGGGACAGCCCAAACACCCTCCACTTT. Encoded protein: CAWDSPNTLHF.

The CDR3: CASSLEGSGRSEKLFF. The CDR3 nucleotides read TGCGCCAGCAGCTTGGAGGGGAGTGGGCGGAGTGAAAAACTGTTTTTT. The chain recombines TRBV5-1 with TRBJ1-4, with D perhaps matching TRBD1 (5 bases). This CDR3 comprises 16 residues. Trimming cost V 0 bases and J 7 bases, with 16 bases left between them. Germline CDR1 is SGHRS and CDR2 is YFSETQ.

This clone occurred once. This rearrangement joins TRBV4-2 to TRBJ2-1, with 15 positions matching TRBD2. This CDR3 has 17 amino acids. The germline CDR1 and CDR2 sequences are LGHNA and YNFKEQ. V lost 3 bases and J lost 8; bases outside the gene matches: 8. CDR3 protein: CASSQPGLAGGRYEQFF. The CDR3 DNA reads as TGTGCCAGCAGCCAGCCGGGACTAGCGGGAGGCCGATATGAGCAGTTCTTC.

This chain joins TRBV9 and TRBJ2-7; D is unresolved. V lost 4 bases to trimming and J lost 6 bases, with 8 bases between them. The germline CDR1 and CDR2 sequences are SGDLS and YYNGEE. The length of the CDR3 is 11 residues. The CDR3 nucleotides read TGTGCCAGCAGCTTCGGGTCCGAGCAGTACTTC. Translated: CASSFGSEQYF.

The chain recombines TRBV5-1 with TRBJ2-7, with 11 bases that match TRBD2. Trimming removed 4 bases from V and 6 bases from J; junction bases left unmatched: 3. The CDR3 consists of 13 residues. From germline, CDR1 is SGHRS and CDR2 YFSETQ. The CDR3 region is CASSPLAGGEQYF. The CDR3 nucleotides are TGCGCCAGCAGCCCGCTAGCGGGAGGCGAGCAGTACTTC.

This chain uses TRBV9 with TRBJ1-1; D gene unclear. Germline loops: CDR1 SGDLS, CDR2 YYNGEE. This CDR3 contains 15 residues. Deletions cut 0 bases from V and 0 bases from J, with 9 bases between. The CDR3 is CASSVAPAVNTEAFF. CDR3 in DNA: TGTGCCAGCAGCGTAGCTCCAGCTGTGAACACTGAAGCTTTCTTT.

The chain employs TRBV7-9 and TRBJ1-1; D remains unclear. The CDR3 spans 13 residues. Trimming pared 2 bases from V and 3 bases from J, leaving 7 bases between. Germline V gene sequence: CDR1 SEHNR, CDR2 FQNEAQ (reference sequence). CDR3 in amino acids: CASSLTEDTEAFF. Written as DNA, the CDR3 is TGTGCCAGCAGCTTAACAGAGGACACTGAAGCTTTCTTT.

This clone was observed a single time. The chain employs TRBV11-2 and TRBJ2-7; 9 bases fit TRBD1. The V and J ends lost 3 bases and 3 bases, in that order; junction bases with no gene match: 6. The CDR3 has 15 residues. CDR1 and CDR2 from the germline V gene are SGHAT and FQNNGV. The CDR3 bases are TGTGCCAGCAGCTTGGACAGGGGACGGGGCTACGAGCAGTACTTC. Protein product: CASSLDRGRGYEQYF. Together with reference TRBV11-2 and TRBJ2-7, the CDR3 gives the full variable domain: EAGVAQSPRYKIIEKRQSVAFWCNPISGHATLYWYQQILGQGPKLLIQFQNNGVVDDSQLPKDRFSAERLKGVDSTLKIQPAKLEDSAVYLCASSLDRGRGYEQYFGPGTRLTVT.

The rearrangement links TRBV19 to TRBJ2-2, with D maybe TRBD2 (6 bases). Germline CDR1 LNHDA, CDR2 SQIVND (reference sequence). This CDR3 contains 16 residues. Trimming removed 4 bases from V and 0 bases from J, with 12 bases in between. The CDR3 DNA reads TGTGCCAGTAGTAATGTCGGAGGGGCGAACACCGGGGAGCTGTTTTTT. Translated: CASSNVGGANTGELFF.

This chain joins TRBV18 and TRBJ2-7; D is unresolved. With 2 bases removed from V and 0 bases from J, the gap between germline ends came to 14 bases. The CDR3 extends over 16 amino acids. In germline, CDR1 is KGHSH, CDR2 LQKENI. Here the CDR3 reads CASSPVGGSTSYEQYF. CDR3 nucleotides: TGTGCCAGCTCACCAGTAGGCGGTTCGACCTCCTACGAGCAGTACTTC.

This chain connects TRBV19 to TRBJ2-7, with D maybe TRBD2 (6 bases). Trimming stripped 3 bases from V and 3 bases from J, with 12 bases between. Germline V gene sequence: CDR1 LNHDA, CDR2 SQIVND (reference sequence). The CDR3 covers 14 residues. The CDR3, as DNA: TGTGCCAGTAGTATCGGATACGGGGGCTACGAGCAGTACTTC. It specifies CASSIGYGGYEQYF. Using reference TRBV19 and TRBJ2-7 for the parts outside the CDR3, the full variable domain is DGGITQSPKYLFRKEGQNVTLSCEQNLNHDAMYWYRQDPGQGLRLIYYSQIVNDFQKGDIAEGYSVSREKKESFPLTVTSAQKNPTAFYLCASSIGYGGYEQYFGPGTRLTVT.

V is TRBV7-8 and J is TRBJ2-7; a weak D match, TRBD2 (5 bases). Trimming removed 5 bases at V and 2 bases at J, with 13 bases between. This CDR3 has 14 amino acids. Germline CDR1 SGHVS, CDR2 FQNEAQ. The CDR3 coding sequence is TGTGCCAGCAGCGGACTCCGGGTGACCTACGAGCAGTACTTC. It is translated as CASSGLRVTYEQYF.

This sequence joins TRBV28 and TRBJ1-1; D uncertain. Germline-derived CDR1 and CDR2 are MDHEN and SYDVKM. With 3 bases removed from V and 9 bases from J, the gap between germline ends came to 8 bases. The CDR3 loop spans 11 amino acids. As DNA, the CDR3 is TGTGCCAGCAGTTTCTCGGGGAAAGCTTTCTTT. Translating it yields CASSFSGKAFF.